The 4 T cell receptor beta chains reported below all come from one sample, sequenced in a study of blood T cell repertoires in COVID-19. Profiling relied on immunoSEQ multiplex PCR, and the TCRdb table lists in-frame clones only, not all of them. The sample consists of over 150,000 clones, about 80% of them appearing once. The specimen sequenced was peripheral blood. These receptors were taken from a woman aged 60-75 years with COVID-19, enrolled during active disease.

V is TRBV7-6 and J is TRBJ2-3; D is uncertain. The germline gives CDR1 SGHVS, CDR2 FNYEAQ. The CDR3 runs 16 residues. Deletions cut 6 bases from V and 2 bases from J, with 18 bases between. Here the CDR3 reads CASRDPRKTNTDTQYF. CDR3 bases: TGTGCCAGCAGAGATCCGCGGAAGACGAACACAGATACGCAGTATTTT.

This clone was seen at least ten times. The CDR3 here is CASSPLMASGNTIYF. The CDR3 nucleotides read TGTGCCAGCAGCCCCCTCATGGCCTCTGGAAACACCATATATTTT. This rearrangement joins TRBV9 to TRBJ1-3; D remains unclear. Germline V gives CDR1 SGDLS, CDR2 YYNGEE. The V and J ends lost 4 bases and 0 bases respectively, with 11 bases between them. This CDR3 comprises 15 residues.

CDR3 residues: CATSGSGSYYGYTF. In DNA, the CDR3 is TGTGCCACCAGTGGTTCGGGAAGCTACTATGGCTACACCTTC. This chain uses TRBV15 with TRBJ1-2; no clear D. In germline, CDR1 is LNHNV, CDR2 YYDKDF (reference sequence). There are 14 residues in the CDR3. V lost 6 bases and J 3 bases, leaving 14 bases between the germline ends.

The chain has TRBV6-5 and TRBJ1-1; D not resolved. This CDR3 comprises 13 residues. Germline V gene lookup returns CDR1 MNHEY and CDR2 SVGAGI. The V and J ends lost 3 bases and 3 bases respectively, with 8 bases between them. For the CDR3, the DNA is TGTGCCAGCAGTTATCTCTCTTACACTGAAGCTTTCTTT. Encoded protein: CASSYLSYTEAFF.